Below, 19 T cell receptor beta chains from the same sample are listed, as sequenced in a study of T cells after yellow fever vaccination. TCRdb redid the calling of the 5' RACE reads with MiXCR, one entry per CDR3 protein. Among approximately 330,000 distinct CDR3 sequences listed, over 3.5% were seen once. The sample in question was PBMCs, obtained 5 days after the yellow fever booster vaccination. The origin of the receptors is a man between 18 and 29 years old who received the YFV17D yellow fever vaccine.

The gene calls are TRBV27 and TRBJ1-5, with 8 nucleotides matching TRBD1. The CDR3 consists of 15 residues. Germline V CDR1 and CDR2: MNHEY, SMNVEV (reference sequence). J was trimmed by 4 bases and V by 4 bases; bases with no gene match: 6. CDR3 sequence reads: CASSSWTGNNQPQHF. The CDR3 nucleotides read TGTGCCAGCAGTTCGTGGACAGGGAATAATCAGCCCCAGCATTTT.

This clonotype has at least ten counts. This chain links TRBV7-6 with TRBJ2-3; D is undetermined. V lost 4 bases to trimming and J lost 4 bases, with 9 bases between them. The CDR3 length is 13 residues. Per the germline V gene, CDR1 is SGHVS and CDR2 is FNYEAQ. The CDR3 protein is CASSSWRADTQYF. For the CDR3, the DNA is TGTGCCAGCAGCTCGTGGAGAGCAGATACGCAGTATTTT.

This clonotype was recorded a few times. J is TRBJ1-1 and V is TRBV20-1; weak D call: TRBD1 (6 bases). Germline V CDR1 and CDR2: DFQATT, SNEGSKA (reference sequence). V lost 3 bases to trimming and J lost 1 base, with 12 bases between them. This CDR3 is 14 amino acids long. This CDR3 reads CSASLGGPNTEAFF. CDR3 DNA: TGCAGTGCTAGTTTGGGGGGGCCGAACACTGAAGCTTTCTTT.

This clonotype was seen a handful of times. The chain joins TRBV5-1 to TRBJ2-5; no firm D call. The length of the CDR3 is 14 residues. Trimming left V 5 bases short and J 3 bases short, with 14 bases between. The germline V gene has CDR1 SGHRS and CDR2 YFSETQ. The CDR3: CASRQQQPKETQYF. CDR3 nucleotide sequence: TGCGCCAGCAGACAGCAACAGCCGAAAGAGACCCAGTACTTC.

CDR3 amino acids: CASSYQTGSGYTF. The CDR3 DNA follows: TGTGCCAGCAGCTACCAGACAGGGAGTGGCTACACCTTC. V and J are TRBV7-2 and TRBJ1-2; 7 bases fit TRBD1. Trimming at V came to 4 bases and at J to 7 bases, leaving 6 bases not matched to a gene. The CDR3 is 13 amino acids. Looked up from germline, CDR1 is SGHTA and CDR2 is FQGNSA.

In this sample, this clonotype turned up a few times. CDR3: CASSSTTRNTIYF. CDR3 sequence (DNA): TGTGCCAGCAGCTCAACAACCAGAAACACCATATATTTT. The chain uses TRBV9 and TRBJ1-3; D not certain. This CDR3 has 13 amino acids. With 4 bases removed from V and 5 bases from J, the gap between germline ends came to 10 bases. Germline lookup yields CDR1 SGDLS and CDR2 YYNGEE. Full variable domain (outside the CDR3, taken from reference TRBV9 and TRBJ1-3): DSGVTQTPKHLITATGQRVTLRCSPRSGDLSVYWYQQSLDQGLQFLIQYYNGEERAKGNILERFSAQQFPDLHSELNLSSLELGDSALYFCASSSTTRNTIYFGEGSWLTVV.

This clonotype showed up just a few times. The chain has TRBV6-5 and TRBJ1-2; D might be TRBD1 (6 bases). V was shortened by 6 bases and J by 8 bases, with 16 bases between the two germline ends. Per the germline V gene, CDR1 is MNHEY and CDR2 is SVGAGI. This CDR3 contains 13 residues. The CDR3 sequence is CASSNDRIGGYTF. CDR3 coding DNA: TGTGCCAGCAGCAATGACAGGATCGGAGGCTACACCTTC.

In its sample, this clonotype was seen many times. V gene TRBV7-2 combines with J gene TRBJ1-1, with no clear D. Trimming removed 1 base at V and 1 base at J, with 10 bases between. This CDR3 contains 15 residues. Looked up from germline, CDR1 is SGHTA and CDR2 is FQGNSA. The CDR3 DNA is TGTGCCAGCAGCTTAGGGGATAAAAAGAACACTGAAGCTTTCTTT. This translates into CASSLGDKKNTEAFF. The entire variable domain, with the rest obtained from reference TRBV7-2 and TRBJ1-1, is as follows: GAGVSQSPSNKVTEKGKDVELRCDPISGHTALYWYRQSLGQGLEFLIYFQGNSAPDKSGLPSDRFSAERTGGSVSTLTIQRTQQEDSAVYLCASSLGDKKNTEAFFGQGTRLTVV.

This clonotype occurred many times. The J gene is TRBJ2-2, the V gene TRBV4-2, with D perhaps matching TRBD2 (5 bases). The CDR3 covers 14 residues. Trimming left V 5 bases short and J 5 bases short, with 12 bases between. Germline CDR1 and CDR2: LGHNA and YNFKEQ. The CDR3 spells CASSSRGRTGELFF. Here the CDR3 DNA reads TGTGCCAGCAGCTCCCGGGGTAGGACCGGGGAGCTGTTTTTT.

This clonotype has more than one count but fewer than ten. The chain recombines TRBV7-2 with TRBJ1-2; a possible D gene is TRBD1 (5 bases). V was shortened by 5 bases and J by 3 bases, with 7 bases between the two germline ends. CDR3 length: 12 amino acids. CDR1 is SGHTA, CDR2 FQGNSA, per germline. CDR3 DNA sequence: TGTGCCAGCAGCACAGGTTACTATGGCTACACCTTC. This codes for CASSTGYYGYTF.

The table lists this clonotype with a few counts. The V call is TRBV7-9, the J call TRBJ1-2; D gene unclear. Trimming shortened V by 3 bases and J by 3 bases, and 8 bases separated the two germline ends. Germline V gene lookup returns CDR1 SEHNR and CDR2 FQNEAQ (reference sequence). This CDR3 has 13 amino acids. CDR3 sequence: CASSLEFDYGYTF. The CDR3 DNA is TGTGCCAGCAGCTTGGAATTCGACTATGGCTACACCTTC.

This clonotype was recorded a few times. The chain recombines TRBV24-1 with TRBJ2-3; D gene unclear. CDR3 length: 13 residues. Trimming removed 3 bases at V and 2 bases at J, with 5 bases between. Germline CDR1 and CDR2: KGHDR and SFDVKD. The CDR3 sequence is CATSDPYTDTQYF. The CDR3 region has the DNA TGTGCCACCAGTGATCCCTACACAGATACGCAGTATTTT.

Many counts were recorded for this clonotype. The rearrangement links TRBV6-2 or TRBV6-3 to TRBJ2-7; perhaps D is TRBD1 or TRBD2 (5 bases each). The germline CDR1 and CDR2 sequences are MNHEY and SVGEGT. V was clipped by 8 bases and J by 0 bases, with 11 bases between them. CDR3 size: 13 residues. The DNA for the CDR3 is TGTGCCAGCGTCGGGGCCGACTCCTACGAGCAGTACGTC. Translated: CASVGADSYEQYV.

Only a few counts were recorded for this clonotype. The chain carries TRBV5-4 and TRBJ2-7; D not certain. V gave up 4 bases and J gave up 2 bases, with 19 bases separating them. The CDR3 is made up of 16 amino acids. The germline V gene has CDR1 SGHNT and CDR2 YYREEE (reference sequence). CDR3 residues: CASSPPPGTGPYEQYV. DNA for the CDR3: TGTGCCAGCAGCCCGCCTCCGGGCACTGGACCCTACGAGCAGTACGTC.

This clonotype was seen a handful of times. CDR3 amino acids: CASSKNSYNSPLHF. CDR3 coding DNA: TGTGCCAGCAGCAAAAACAGCTATAATTCACCCCTCCACTTT. The rearrangement uses TRBV21-1 and TRBJ1-6. TRBV21-1 corresponds to a pseudogene. There are 14 residues in the CDR3.

The chain joins TRBV12-3 or TRBV12-4 to TRBJ2-5; D is undetermined. V lost 5 bases and J lost 7, with 14 bases in between. The CDR3 spans 13 residues. The DNA for the CDR3 is TGTGCCAGCAGTCTCGACTTGCCGGGGACCCAGTACTTC. Translating it yields CASSLDLPGTQYF.

This clonotype came up many times. This chain connects TRBV5-1 to TRBJ2-7; 8 positions agree with TRBD1. V shed 4 bases, J shed 6 bases, and the junction held 3 bases outside the gene matches. CDR3 length equals 12 residues. Per germline, CDR1 SGHRS and CDR2 YFSETQ. CDR3 protein: CASSLTGVEQYF. As DNA, the CDR3 is TGCGCCAGCAGCCTGACAGGGGTCGAGCAGTACTTC.

In its sample, this clonotype was seen a few times. This chain joins TRBV12-3 or TRBV12-4 and TRBJ1-3; D possibly corresponds to TRBD1 (5 bases). The CDR3 runs to 10 residues. V shed 6 bases and J shed 8 bases, with 5 bases lying between them. CDR3 sequence (DNA): TGTGCCAGCAGCAGGGACACCATATATTTT. Encoded protein: CASSRDTIYF.

This clonotype appeared a few times. This chain joins TRBV13 and TRBJ2-5; 11 bases fit TRBD1. The germline gives CDR1 PRHDT, CDR2 FYEKMQ (reference sequence). J gave up 5 bases and V 6 bases, and 11 bases lay outside the gene matches. The CDR3 runs 16 residues. CDR3: CASSSGTGGREETQYF. CDR3 coding DNA: TGTGCCAGCAGTTCCGGGACAGGGGGAAGGGAGGAGACCCAGTACTTC.